The T cell receptor (beta chain) under discussion was sequenced for a study of a mutant IDH1 vaccine in newly diagnosed glioma. As for the study in general: Vaccine dosing followed radiotherapy by 4-6 weeks, or accompanied temozolomide cycles. Visit V13 took place at week 47, and visit V12 happened at week 35. Most patients had radiochemotherapy with temozolomide before enrollment; others had one alone. The study's findings and limits: With respect to changes in top peripheral T cell clonotypes, pseudoprogression seemed unrelated.

Assay: immunoSEQ multiplex PCR; the TCRdb copy retains only in-frame clones and omits some. The data hold fewer than 85,000 clones, with roughly four fifths observed a single time. Time point given: week 47, end of study. It was 300 ug of mutant IDH1 20-mer peptide that made up each vaccine dose, given with topical imiquimod. Unmatched junction bases numbered 5, after V lost 3 bases and J lost 3 bases. The CDR3 extends over 15 amino acids. Germline CDR1 and CDR2: SGHTS and YDEGEE. This clone occurred a few times. Its matching antigen is unknown. The rearrangement uses TRBV5-8 and TRBJ2-1, with TRBD2 matching 8 bases. The sample was PBMCs, taken from a glioma patient whose treatment included an IDH1 peptide vaccine. This TCR was sampled from a man aged 40-50 years with glioma. CDR3 loop: CASSSPGLGYNEQFF. The CDR3, as DNA: TGTGCCAGCAGCTCGCCGGGACTAGGCTACAATGAGCAGTTCTTC.